This paragraph covers one T cell receptor (beta chain) sequence. Its antigen is unknown. This sample was included in a study of post-analysis software for immune sequencing data. Findings and caveats of the study: When compared against controls, multiple sclerosis patients showed significantly lower normalized Chao1 diversity. Higher frequency in patients than in controls was seen for roughly five TRBV segments, with TRBV5-6, TRBV5-1 and TRBV20-1 among them.

Libraries were made from TCR beta cDNA, and they carried unique molecular identifiers. Input amounts of roughly 0.85 to 10 million T cells were used. These gave about 500,000 cDNA molecules, so each molecule approximated one T cell. TCRdb recomputed calls from the PCR reads with MiXCR, one row per CDR3 protein. The profile covers hundreds of thousands of distinct CDR3 sequences, with about 40% appearing a single time and about 1.5% taken by the ten largest. Germline V gives CDR1 MNHEY, CDR2 SMNVEV (reference sequence). The CDR3 contains 14 residues. V shed 6 bases and J shed 4 bases, with 15 bases lying between them.

The source material was blood. The TCR was taken from a girl aged 5 to 17 with multiple sclerosis. The chain has TRBV27 and TRBJ1-1; the D gene is possibly TRBD1 (5 bases). CDR3 DNA sequence: TGTGCCAGCAGCTGGACACCAAGGATCACTGAAGCTTTCTTT. Translated: CASSWTPRITEAFF.